This TCR beta chain was documented in a study of T cells in Graves' hyperthyroidism and ophthalmopathy. Study-wide findings and caveats: Most clonotypes expanded in thyroid above 0.001 were likewise present in blood.

Concerning this clonotype itself: The antigen remains unidentified.

Amplified TCR beta CDR3 regions came from RNA transcripts. Researchers ran a first-round RT-PCR on the TCR CDR3 using the HTBI primer set. TCRdb fed the multiplex PCR reads into MiXCR, producing one record per CDR3 protein. The sample carries about 510,000 distinct CDR3 sequences, about 45% recorded once. The sample consisted of peripheral blood or thyroid tissue (not recorded which). This clonotype was obtained from an adult woman with Graves' disease, either hyperthyroidism or ophthalmopathy (not recorded which).

CDR3 DNA sequence: TGCAGTGCTAGCCTTAGCGGAAGACCCTACGAGCAGTACTTC. Its protein is CSASLSGRPYEQYF. This chain joins TRBV29-1 and TRBJ2-7; a weak D match, TRBD2 (6 bases). The CDR3 loop spans 14 amino acids. Per germline, CDR1 SQVTM and CDR2 ANQGSEA.